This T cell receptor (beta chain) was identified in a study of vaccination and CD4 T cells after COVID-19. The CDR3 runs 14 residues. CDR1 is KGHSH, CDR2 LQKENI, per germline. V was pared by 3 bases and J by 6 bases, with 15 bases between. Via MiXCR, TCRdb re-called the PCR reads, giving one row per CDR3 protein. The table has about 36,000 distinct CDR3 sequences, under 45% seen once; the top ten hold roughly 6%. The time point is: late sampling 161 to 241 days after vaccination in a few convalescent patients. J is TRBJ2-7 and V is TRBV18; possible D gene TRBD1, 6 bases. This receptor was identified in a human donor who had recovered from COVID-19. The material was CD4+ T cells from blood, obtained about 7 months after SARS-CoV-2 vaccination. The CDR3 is CASSPGQRFSEQYF. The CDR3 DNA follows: TGTGCCAGCTCACCGGGACAAAGGTTCTCCGAGCAGTACTTC.